The 30 T cell receptor beta chains listed next were all sequenced from one sample in a study of blood T cell repertoires in COVID-19. Profiled with immunoSEQ multiplex PCR; TCRdb holds only in-frame clones, not every one. The data contain around 300,000 clones, around nine tenths of them singletons. The sample taken for sequencing was PBMCs or T cells enriched from blood (not recorded which). These receptors originate from a woman aged 60-70 years in a cohort exposed to, infected with or recovered from COVID-19 (not recorded which).

A remark on this clone: This sample also contains other DNA sequences that code for the same CDR3. The V and J genes are TRBV5-4 and TRBJ2-5; 8 nucleotides agree with TRBD2. V was pared by 3 bases and J by 1 base, with 2 bases of the junction left unmatched. Germline loops: CDR1 SGHNT, CDR2 YYREEE (reference sequence). This CDR3 is 14 amino acids long. In nucleotides, the CDR3 is TGTGCCAGCAGCTCCGGGACTAGCCAAGAGACCCAGTACTTC. Translated, it gives CASSSGTSQETQYF.

CDR3 bases: TGTGCCAGCAGCTTAGATCAGGGAACCTACAATGAGCAGTTCTTC. Translated: CASSLDQGTYNEQFF. This chain connects TRBV7-2 to TRBJ2-1; a possible D gene is TRBD1 (5 bases). V lost 1 base and J lost 2, with 9 bases in between. Looked up from germline, CDR1 is SGHTA and CDR2 is FQGNSA. The CDR3 contains 15 residues.

The genes are TRBV7-3 and TRBJ2-2; D is uncertain. Deletions cut 2 bases from V and 4 bases from J, with 8 bases between. Germline values: CDR1 SGHTA, CDR2 FQGTGA. This CDR3 contains 14 residues. The DNA for the CDR3 is TGTGCCAGCAGCTTAGGAGTAACCACCGGGGAGCTGTTTTTT. This gives the protein CASSLGVTTGELFF.

The CDR3 nucleotides read TGTGCCAGCAGCCGAGCCACAGGGGATGAAGCTTTCTTT. Its protein is CASSRATGDEAFF. The chain employs TRBV7-9 and TRBJ1-1, with TRBD1 identical over 7 bases. V shed 5 bases and J 7 bases; nucleotides not matched to a gene: 7. The CDR3 contains 13 residues. Germline V gives CDR1 SEHNR, CDR2 FQNEAQ (reference sequence).

This chain uses TRBV9 with TRBJ1-5; 7 nucleotides agree with TRBD1. This CDR3 contains 14 residues. Trimming at V came to 2 bases and at J to 4 bases, leaving 3 bases not matched to a gene. Germline V gives CDR1 SGDLS, CDR2 YYNGEE. The CDR3 region has the DNA TGTGCCAGCAGCGTTGGACAGGTTAATCAGCCCCAGCATTTT. Encoded protein: CASSVGQVNQPQHF.

V is TRBV4-1 and J is TRBJ1-1, with 7 positions matching TRBD1. This CDR3 contains 15 residues. Unmatched junction bases numbered 6, after V lost 4 bases and J lost 1 base. Germline V gene data show CDR1 as MGHRA and CDR2 as YSYEKL. CDR3 bases: TGCGCCAGCAGCCTTCCTAGGACAGGGAACACTGAAGCTTTCTTT. Its translation is CASSLPRTGNTEAFF.

The chain joins TRBV16 to TRBJ1-5, with 8 bases aligning to TRBD1. This CDR3 has 15 residues. J was trimmed by 0 bases and V by 4 bases; bases with no gene match: 2. Per the germline V gene, CDR1 is KGHSY and CDR2 is FQNENV. In DNA, the CDR3 is TGTGCCAGCAGCCCCGGGACAGGTAGCAATCAGCCCCAGCATTTT. It translates to CASSPGTGSNQPQHF.

This clone was seen just once. The V and J genes are TRBV9 and TRBJ2-1; D perhaps matches TRBD2 (6 bases). V was shortened by 3 bases and J by 6 bases, with 19 bases between the two germline ends. The CDR3 length is 16 residues. Germline V gives CDR1 SGDLS, CDR2 YYNGEE. The DNA of the CDR3 is TGTGCCAGCAGCGCCCTTCTTGACGGGAGTGTCAATGAGCAGTTCTTC. Encoded protein: CASSALLDGSVNEQFF.

Concerning this clone: Its ends do not fully match the called genes, so a read error is possible. This rearrangement joins TRBV28 to TRBJ2-3; TRBD1 might be the D (6 bases). This CDR3 has 12 amino acids. Germline CDR1 is MDHEN and CDR2 is SYDVKM. The DNA of the CDR3 is TGTGCCAGCAGTTCGACAGGTGGCTACGCAGTATTT. This translates into CASSSTGGYAVF.

The chain's CDR3 is CASTDDRRAFF. The CDR3 DNA sequence: TGTGCCAGCACCGACGACAGACGAGCTTTCTTT. The chain uses TRBV12-3 or TRBV12-4 and TRBJ1-1, with D possibly TRBD1 on 5 matching bases. The length of the CDR3 is 11 residues. Trimming removed 7 bases from V and 10 bases from J, with 13 bases in between.

The rearrangement joins TRBV4-1 to TRBJ2-1, with TRBD2 as a possible D gene (6 bases). CDR3 size: 15 residues. Germline CDR1 and CDR2: MGHRA and YSYEKL. Trimming cost V 1 base and J 1 base, with 8 bases left between them. For the CDR3, the DNA is TGCGCCAGCAGCCAAGTGGGGGGTTCCTACAATGAGCAGTTCTTC. Translation gives CASSQVGGSYNEQFF.

The chain carries TRBV7-9 and TRBJ2-5; unclear D gene. The CDR3 sequence is 14 residues long. Trimming shortened V by 1 base and J by 5 bases, and 11 bases separated the two germline ends. Germline CDR1 reads SEHNR; CDR2 reads FQNEAQ (reference sequence). The CDR3 nucleotides are TGTGCCAGCAGCTTAGGGTCTTCCGAGGAGACCCAGTACTTC. Amino acid sequence: CASSLGSSEETQYF.

The rearrangement joins TRBV2 to TRBJ2-7; maybe TRBD2 (6 bases). V lost 5 bases and J 3 bases, leaving 11 bases between the germline ends. Germline-derived CDR1 and CDR2 are SNHLY and FYNNEI. This CDR3 has 13 residues. The CDR3 sequence is CASSNRRDYEQYF. The CDR3 coding sequence is TGTGCCAGCAGTAACCGGAGGGACTACGAGCAGTACTTC.

This chain links TRBV5-1 with TRBJ1-1; D is uncertain. Germline V gene lookup returns CDR1 SGHRS and CDR2 YFSETQ. V gave up 5 bases and J gave up 1 base, with 12 bases separating them. The CDR3 extends over 14 amino acids. The CDR3 region has the DNA TGCGCCAGCAGGGAGGGTACGGGGAACACTGAAGCTTTCTTT. Translation: CASREGTGNTEAFF.

Comments on this clone: At the DNA level, this CDR3 is encoded by other sequences in the same sample as well. This chain links TRBV12-3 or TRBV12-4 with TRBJ2-7; 10 bases align to TRBD2. V dropped 5 bases and J dropped 7; count of bases not matched to a gene: 5. The CDR3 covers 13 residues. CDR3 coding DNA: TGTGCCAGCAGTCCTAGCGGGAGAGGTGAGCAGTACTTC. Its protein is CASSPSGRGEQYF.

The J gene is TRBJ1-2, the V gene TRBV28; D possibly corresponds to TRBD1 (6 bases). Germline V gives CDR1 MDHEN, CDR2 SYDVKM. V lost 3 bases and J 5 bases, leaving 16 bases between the germline ends. The CDR3 length is 15 residues. DNA of the CDR3: TGTGCCAGCAGTTTGTGGGAGACAGGAAGGTATGGCTACACCTTC. This gives the protein CASSLWETGRYGYTF.

The chain links TRBV28 to TRBJ2-7; no reliable D call. This CDR3 region has 11 residues. The germline V gene has CDR1 MDHEN and CDR2 SYDVKM. Deletions cut 10 bases from V and 1 base from J, with 8 bases between. The CDR3 spells CATWRSYEQYF. In nucleotides, the CDR3 is TGTGCCACCTGGAGATCCTACGAGCAGTACTTC.

The gene calls are TRBV18 and TRBJ2-7, with a weak D call TRBD1 (6 bases). Germline lookup yields CDR1 KGHSH and CDR2 LQKENI. The ends were cut back, 5 bases at V and 2 bases at J, with 13 bases in the middle. CDR3 length: 14 amino acids. Here the CDR3 DNA reads TGTGCCAGCTCAGTACAGCAGGGGCCCTACGAGCAGTACTTC. Protein sequence: CASSVQQGPYEQYF.

This chain links TRBV2 with TRBJ1-1; D perhaps matches TRBD1 (5 bases). The CDR3 contains 13 residues. V was cut by 7 bases and J by 2 bases, with 11 bases left in between. CDR1 is SNHLY and CDR2 is FYNNEI in the germline V gene. The CDR3 region is CASTSWGNTEAFF. The CDR3 nucleotides read TGTGCCAGCACCTCGTGGGGCAACACTGAAGCTTTCTTT.

The V call is TRBV7-3, the J call TRBJ1-6; 7 bases map to TRBD1. The CDR3 has 13 amino acids. Trimming took 5 bases from V and 8 from J; bases not matched to a gene: 3. Germline V gene sequence: CDR1 SGHTA, CDR2 FQGTGA. CDR3 loop: CASSADRDSPLHF. The DNA of the CDR3 is TGTGCCAGCAGCGCCGACAGGGATTCACCCCTCCACTTT.

The J gene is TRBJ1-1, the V gene TRBV6-5; possibly TRBD1 for D (6 bases). Germline CDR1 reads MNHEY; CDR2 reads SVGAGI. V lost 8 bases and J lost 6, with 19 bases in between. The CDR3 length is 14 residues. In DNA form, the CDR3 reads TGTGCCAGCGGGTTAGAAATGACAGGCTCTGAAGCTTTCTTT. Protein product: CASGLEMTGSEAFF.

The rearrangement joins TRBV19 to TRBJ2-2; D is possibly TRBD1 (5 bases). The CDR3 spans 15 residues. Trimming removed 6 bases from V and 0 bases from J, with 11 bases in between. CDR1 and CDR2 from the germline V gene are LNHDA and SQIVND (reference sequence). The CDR3 DNA is TGTGCCAGTAGGAGAGAAGGGGCGAACACCGGGGAGCTGTTTTTT. This gives the protein CASRREGANTGELFF.

The V call is TRBV6-1, the J call TRBJ2-7; D is possibly TRBD1 (6 bases). Germline V lookup: CDR1 MNHNS, CDR2 SASEGT. The CDR3 has 14 residues. V lost 2 bases and J lost 6, with 14 bases in between. The CDR3, as DNA: TGTGCCAGCAGTGAATTACAGGGTTACGGCGAGCAGTACTTC. Translated, it gives CASSELQGYGEQYF.

The chain combines TRBV15 with TRBJ2-7, with 8 bases fitting TRBD2. With 1 base clipped from V and 2 bases from J, the junction kept 4 bases outside the gene matches. This CDR3 spans 15 amino acids. The germline CDR1 and CDR2 sequences are LNHNV and YYDKDF (reference sequence). The CDR3 DNA reads TGTGCCACCAGCAGAGGAACTAGCGGAGCCTACGAGCAGTACTTC. Its protein product is CATSRGTSGAYEQYF.

The chain couples TRBV7-2 to TRBJ1-6; 9 nucleotides match TRBD1. The CDR3 has 18 residues. With V trimmed by 1 base and J by 6 bases, 10 bases remained unmatched. The V gene's germline CDR1 is SGHTA and CDR2 FQGNSA. CDR3 in amino acids: CASSLVSGTGKINSPLHF. The CDR3 DNA follows: TGTGCCAGCAGCTTAGTATCCGGGACAGGGAAGATTAATTCACCCCTCCACTTT. Supplemented by reference TRBV7-2 and TRBJ1-6, the full variable domain reads GAGVSQSPSNKVTEKGKDVELRCDPISGHTALYWYRQSLGQGLEFLIYFQGNSAPDKSGLPSDRFSAERTGGSVSTLTIQRTQQEDSAVYLCASSLVSGTGKINSPLHFGNGTRLTVT.

The chain joins TRBV30 to TRBJ2-7, with TRBD2 identical over 8 bases. J was trimmed by 7 bases and V by 3 bases; bases with no gene match: 5. This CDR3 contains 12 residues. The germline CDR1 and CDR2 sequences are GTSNPN and SVGIG (reference sequence). The CDR3, as DNA: TGTGCCTGGAGCCGGACTAGCCTGGAGCAGTACTTC. As protein: CAWSRTSLEQYF.

The chain couples TRBV5-8 to TRBJ1-4; 7 nucleotides match TRBD1. The CDR3 is 15 amino acids. Per germline, CDR1 SGHTS and CDR2 YDEGEE. J gave up 1 base and V 4 bases, and 4 bases lay outside the gene matches. Here the CDR3 DNA reads TGTGCCAGCAGCCCGGGACAGATAACTAATGAAAAACTGTTTTTT. It is translated as CASSPGQITNEKLFF.

This clone was counted once. The V and J genes are TRBV11-2 and TRBJ2-1, with a weak D call TRBD2 (5 bases). With 5 bases removed from V and 1 base from J, the gap between germline ends came to 12 bases. There are 15 residues in the CDR3. Germline V gene sequence: CDR1 SGHAT, CDR2 FQNNGV. CDR3 nucleotide sequence: TGTGCCAGCAGCCCACTAGTAGGGTCCTACAATGAGCAGTTCTTC. Its protein is CASSPLVGSYNEQFF.

As DNA, the CDR3 is TGTGCCACGTCCGTCGGGGGGAACGGAAACACCATATATTTT. Encoded protein: CATSVGGNGNTIYF. The gene calls are TRBV19 and TRBJ1-3; TRBD1 is a possible D gene (5 bases). This CDR3 comprises 14 residues. Germline CDR1 is LNHDA and CDR2 is SQIVND (reference sequence). The ends were cut back, 10 bases at V and 4 bases at J, with 17 bases in the middle. The entire variable domain, with the rest obtained from reference TRBV19 and TRBJ1-3, is as follows: DGGITQSPKYLFRKEGQNVTLSCEQNLNHDAMYWYRQDPGQGLRLIYYSQIVNDFQKGDIAEGYSVSREKKESFPLTVTSAQKNPTAFYLCATSVGGNGNTIYFGEGSWLTVV.

The chain combines TRBV19 with TRBJ2-1, with 13 bases lining up with TRBD2. The CDR3 runs 15 residues. Trimming took 5 bases from V and 8 from J; bases not matched to a gene: 6. Germline V gives CDR1 LNHDA, CDR2 SQIVND (reference sequence). The CDR3, as DNA: TGTGCCAGTAGTGCCCGACTAGCGGGAGGAGATGAGCAGTTCTTC. As protein: CASSARLAGGDEQFF.